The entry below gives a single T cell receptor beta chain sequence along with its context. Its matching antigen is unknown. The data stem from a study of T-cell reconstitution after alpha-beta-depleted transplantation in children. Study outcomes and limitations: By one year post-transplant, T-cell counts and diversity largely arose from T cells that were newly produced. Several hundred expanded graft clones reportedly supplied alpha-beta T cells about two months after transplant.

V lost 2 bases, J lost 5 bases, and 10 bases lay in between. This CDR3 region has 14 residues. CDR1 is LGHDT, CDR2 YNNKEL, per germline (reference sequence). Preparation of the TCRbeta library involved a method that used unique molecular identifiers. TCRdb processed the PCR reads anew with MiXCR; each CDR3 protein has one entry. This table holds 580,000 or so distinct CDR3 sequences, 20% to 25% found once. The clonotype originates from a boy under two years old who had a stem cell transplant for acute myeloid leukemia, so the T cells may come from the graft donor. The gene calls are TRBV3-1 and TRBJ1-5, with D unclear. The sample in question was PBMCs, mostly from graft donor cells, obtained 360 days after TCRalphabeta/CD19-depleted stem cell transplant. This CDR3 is CASSQMAGYQPQHF. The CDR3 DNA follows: TGTGCCAGCAGCCAAATGGCGGGTTATCAGCCCCAGCATTTT.